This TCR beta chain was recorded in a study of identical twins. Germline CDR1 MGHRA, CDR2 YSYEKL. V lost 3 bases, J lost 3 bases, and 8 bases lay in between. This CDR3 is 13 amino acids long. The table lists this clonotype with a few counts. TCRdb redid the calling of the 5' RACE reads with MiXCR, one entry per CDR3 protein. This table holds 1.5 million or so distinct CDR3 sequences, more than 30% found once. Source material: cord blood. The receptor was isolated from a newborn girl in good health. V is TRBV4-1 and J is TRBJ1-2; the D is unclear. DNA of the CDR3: TGCGCCAGCAGCCACCCGGCGGACTATGGCTACACCTTC. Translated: CASSHPADYGYTF.